A single sample gave rise to the 19 T cell receptor beta chains below, sequenced in a study of blood T cells in healthy people across ages. Together with a sample-barcoded 5' primer, a J-beta primer mix was included in a second PCR lasting 7 to 11 cycles. TCRdb reprocessed the 5' RACE reads via MiXCR and lists one record per CDR3 protein. The profile covers under 750,000 distinct CDR3 sequences, with more than 45% appearing a single time and around 23% taken by the ten largest. Sequencing was done on a sample of blood. Receptors originate from a man older than 75 in good health.

This sequence joins TRBV9 and TRBJ1-5; D is perhaps TRBD1 (5 bases). The CDR3 has 16 residues. The germline V gene encodes CDR1 SGDLS and CDR2 YYNGEE. Trimming stripped 2 bases from V and 9 bases from J, with 21 bases between. This CDR3 reads CASSVKDKKASGPQHF. The CDR3 nucleotides read TGTGCCAGCAGCGTCAAGGACAAGAAGGCCTCCGGGCCCCAGCATTTT. The full variable domain, its missing parts supplied by reference TRBV9 and TRBJ1-5, is DSGVTQTPKHLITATGQRVTLRCSPRSGDLSVYWYQQSLDQGLQFLIQYYNGEERAKGNILERFSAQQFPDLHSELNLSSLELGDSALYFCASSVKDKKASGPQHFGDGTRLSIL.

The chain combines TRBV5-1 with TRBJ1-2; a weak D match, TRBD1 (6 bases). V was clipped by 7 bases and J by 4 bases, with 14 bases between them. The CDR3 spans 13 residues. The germline V gene encodes CDR1 SGHRS and CDR2 YFSETQ. CDR3: CASRAQGSYGYTF. Written as DNA, the CDR3 is TGCGCCAGCCGAGCGCAGGGGAGCTATGGCTACACCTTC.

The genes are TRBV29-1 and TRBJ2-1, with a tentative D call TRBD1 (5 bases). The CDR3 covers 12 residues. Germline CDR1 reads SQVTM; CDR2 reads ANQGSEA. With 4 bases removed from V and 7 bases from J, the gap between germline ends came to 11 bases. CDR3 DNA sequence: TGCAGCGTTGCATCAGGGTGGAATGAGCAGTTCTTC. Translation: CSVASGWNEQFF.

To note about this clonotype: The junction departs from the called germline gene at one end, perhaps through a read error. V gene TRBV5-1 combines with J gene TRBJ1-2; no reliable D call. CDR1 is SGHRS and CDR2 is YFSETQ in the germline V gene. CDR3 length: 13 amino acids. The chain's CDR3 is CASNLDLFRGYTF. The DNA of the CDR3 is TGCGCCAGCAACTTGGACCTATTTCGGGGCTACACCTTC.

There are a few counts of this clonotype. This rearrangement joins TRBV25-1 to TRBJ2-1; possibly TRBD2 for D (6 bases). With 6 bases removed from V and 5 bases from J, the gap between germline ends came to 20 bases. The CDR3 is 16 residues long. The germline V gene has CDR1 MGHDK and CDR2 SYGVNS. CDR3 protein: CASRASGGGDHNEQFF. In DNA, the CDR3 is TGTGCCAGCAGGGCAAGTGGTGGCGGGGACCACAATGAGCAGTTCTTC.

This clonotype was seen a few times. V usage is TRBV5-1 and J usage is TRBJ2-5, with a tentative D call TRBD1 (5 bases). V was pared by 0 bases and J by 2 bases, with 8 bases between. Per the germline V gene, CDR1 is SGHRS and CDR2 is YFSETQ. This CDR3 has 14 residues. The CDR3 spells CASSLVDRQETQYF. The CDR3 DNA reads TGCGCCAGCAGCTTGGTTGACAGACAAGAGACCCAGTACTTC.

V gene TRBV29-1 combines with J gene TRBJ2-5, with 11 bases lining up with TRBD2. CDR3 length: 13 amino acids. The germline CDR1 and CDR2 sequences are SQVTM and ANQGSEA. V trimming: 7 bases; J trimming: 11 bases; junction bases outside the gene matches: 12. The CDR3 region has the DNA TGCAGCGCGGGTGCTAGCGGGAGGAATGAGCAGTACTTC. It is translated as CSAGASGRNEQYF.

The chain combines TRBV6-6 with TRBJ2-3; D gene ambiguous. The CDR3 length is 13 residues. V lost 6 bases, J lost 4 bases, and 11 bases lay in between. The germline gives CDR1 MNHNY, CDR2 SVGAGI (reference sequence). The CDR3 nucleotides are TGTGCCAGCAGCCTCTATGTATCAGATACGCAGTATTTT. It encodes CASSLYVSDTQYF.

This clonotype came up many times. The chain carries TRBV7-9 and TRBJ2-7; D might be TRBD1 or TRBD2, each matching 5 bases. Trimming cost V 5 bases and J 0 bases, with 11 bases left between them. Germline V gene data show CDR1 as SEHNR and CDR2 as FQNEAQ (reference sequence). This CDR3 is built from 14 residues. The CDR3 DNA reads as TGTGCCAGCAGCGGGACCGCCAGCTCCTACGAGCAGTACTTC. Its translation: CASSGTASSYEQYF.

This clonotype appeared many times. The genes are TRBV18 and TRBJ2-1; 9 bases line up with TRBD1. The CDR3 extends over 15 amino acids. V gave up 2 bases and J gave up 5 bases; unmatched junction bases: 4. The germline V gene has CDR1 KGHSH and CDR2 LQKENI. The CDR3 DNA sequence: TGTGCCAGCTCACCAGGGACAGGGCGAAACAATGAGCAGTTCTTC. Translated, it gives CASSPGTGRNNEQFF.

The chain couples TRBV6-5 to TRBJ1-1, with TRBD1 identical over 8 bases. This CDR3 has 15 residues. CDR1 is MNHEY, CDR2 SVGAGI, per germline. Germline trimming cut 7 bases from V and 11 bases from J; bases unmatched to any gene: 18. Here the CDR3 DNA reads TGTGCCAGCACCCCTCCGGGACAGGAGACACTGAAGGCTTTCTTT. It yields the protein CASTPPGQETLKAFF.

This clonotype appeared many times. V is TRBV6-5 and J is TRBJ2-3; possible D gene TRBD1, 6 bases. Germline assignment: CDR1 MNHEY and CDR2 SVGAGI. This CDR3 contains 14 residues. Trimming cost V 4 bases and J 2 bases, with 10 bases left between them. This chain's CDR3 is CASSFGQITDTQYF. The CDR3 nucleotides read TGTGCCAGCAGTTTCGGACAGATCACAGATACGCAGTATTTT.

The V and J genes are TRBV4-3 and TRBJ1-5; D unclear. Trimming stripped 0 bases from V and 6 bases from J, with 9 bases between. This CDR3 comprises 14 residues. Looked up from germline, CDR1 is LGHNA and CDR2 is YSLEER. CDR3 sequence: CASSQDLGFQPQHF. The DNA of the CDR3 is TGCGCCAGCAGCCAAGATTTGGGGTTTCAGCCCCAGCATTTT.

The chain uses TRBV9 and TRBJ2-2; D unresolved. Per germline, CDR1 SGDLS and CDR2 YYNGEE. The CDR3 covers 16 residues. The V gene lost 4 bases and the J gene lost 1 base, with 14 bases spanning the gap. CDR3 loop: CASSPRSGRNTGELFF. As DNA, the CDR3 is TGTGCCAGCAGCCCTCGGAGTGGGCGGAACACCGGGGAGCTGTTTTTT.

The V call is TRBV20-1, the J call TRBJ2-1; 7 bases are shared with TRBD2. Trimming removed 8 bases from V and 4 bases from J; junction bases left unmatched: 11. Germline CDR1 is DFQATT and CDR2 is SNEGSKA (reference sequence). This CDR3 has 14 residues. The chain's CDR3 is CSTISGKGYNEQFF. DNA of the CDR3: TGCAGTACCATCAGCGGGAAGGGTTACAATGAGCAGTTCTTC.

This chain links TRBV5-1 with TRBJ1-6, with D tentatively TRBD1 (6 bases). The CDR3 consists of 15 residues. The germline CDR1 and CDR2 sequences are SGHRS and YFSETQ. The V end lost 2 bases, the J end lost 7 bases, and 13 bases lay between the germline ends. The chain's CDR3 is CASSFGAGVNSPLHF. The CDR3 nucleotides read TGCGCCAGCAGCTTCGGGGCAGGGGTAAATTCACCCCTCCACTTT.

The gene calls are TRBV11-2 and TRBJ2-7, with D unresolved. TRBJ2-5 matches the DNA end more closely, so the J call is doubtful. From germline, CDR1 is SGHAT and CDR2 FQNNGV. The CDR3 runs to 15 residues. CDR3 in amino acids: CASSLLIGFKETQYF. For the CDR3, the DNA is TGTGCCAGCAGCTTATTGATTGGATTTAAAGAGACCCAGTACTTC.

The chain has TRBV5-1 and TRBJ2-3; 10 bases map to TRBD2. V shed 1 base, J shed 5 bases, and the junction held 4 bases outside the gene matches. Per the germline V gene, CDR1 is SGHRS and CDR2 is YFSETQ. This CDR3 contains 15 residues. The CDR3 spells CASSLMASGGDTQYF. CDR3 nucleotides: TGCGCCAGCAGCTTGATGGCTAGCGGGGGAGATACGCAGTATTTT.

The CDR3, as DNA: TGTGCCAGCGACGACGGGAGGGCCGGAGGCTACAATGAGCAGTTCTTC. Translated: CASDDGRAGGYNEQFF. The chain has TRBV12-3 or TRBV12-4 and TRBJ2-1; 8 bases line up with TRBD2. Losses at the gene ends were 8 bases for V and 3 bases for J; bases not matched to a gene: 12. This CDR3 comprises 16 residues.